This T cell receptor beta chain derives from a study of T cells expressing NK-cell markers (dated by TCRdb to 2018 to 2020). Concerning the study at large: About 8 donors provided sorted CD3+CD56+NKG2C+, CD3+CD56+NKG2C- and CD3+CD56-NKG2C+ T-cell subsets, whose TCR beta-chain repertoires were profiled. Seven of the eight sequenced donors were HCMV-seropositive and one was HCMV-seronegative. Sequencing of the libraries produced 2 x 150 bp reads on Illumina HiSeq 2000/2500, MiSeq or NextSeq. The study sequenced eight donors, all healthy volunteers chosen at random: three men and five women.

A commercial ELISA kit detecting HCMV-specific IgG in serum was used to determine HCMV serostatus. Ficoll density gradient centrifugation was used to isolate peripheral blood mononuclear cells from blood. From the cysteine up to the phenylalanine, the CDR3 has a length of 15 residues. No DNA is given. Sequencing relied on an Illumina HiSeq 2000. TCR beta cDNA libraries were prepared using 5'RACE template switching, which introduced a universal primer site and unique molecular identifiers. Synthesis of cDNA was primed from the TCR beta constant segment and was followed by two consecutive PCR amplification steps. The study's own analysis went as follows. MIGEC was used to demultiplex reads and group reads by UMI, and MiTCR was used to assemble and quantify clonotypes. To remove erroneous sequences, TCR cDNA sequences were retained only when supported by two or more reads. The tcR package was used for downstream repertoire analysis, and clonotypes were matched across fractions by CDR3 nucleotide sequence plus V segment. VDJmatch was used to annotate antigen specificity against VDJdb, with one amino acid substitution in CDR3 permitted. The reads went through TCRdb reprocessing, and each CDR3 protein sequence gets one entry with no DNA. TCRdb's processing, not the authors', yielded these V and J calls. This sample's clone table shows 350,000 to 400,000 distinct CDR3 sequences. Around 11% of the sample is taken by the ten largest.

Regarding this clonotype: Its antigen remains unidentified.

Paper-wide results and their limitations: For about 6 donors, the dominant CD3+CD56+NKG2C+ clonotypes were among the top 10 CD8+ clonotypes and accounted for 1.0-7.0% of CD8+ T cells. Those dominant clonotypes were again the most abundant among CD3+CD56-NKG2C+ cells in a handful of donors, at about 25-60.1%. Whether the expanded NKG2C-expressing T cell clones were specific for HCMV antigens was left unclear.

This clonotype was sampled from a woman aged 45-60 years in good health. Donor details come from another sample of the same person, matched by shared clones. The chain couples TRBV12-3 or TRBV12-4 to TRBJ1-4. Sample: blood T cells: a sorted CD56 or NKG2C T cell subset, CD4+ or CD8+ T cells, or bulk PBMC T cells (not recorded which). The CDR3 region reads CASSLGRGKNEKLFF.